The entry that follows covers one TCR beta chain sequence. The same CDR3 also results from other DNA sequences found in this sample. Trimming shortened V by 2 bases and J by 1 base, and 6 bases separated the two germline ends. The CDR3 loop spans 14 amino acids. Germline V gene lookup returns CDR1 MNHEY and CDR2 SVGEGT. This specimen comes from a study of blood T cell repertoires in COVID-19. Whole-study context: T cells, B-cell-depleted T cells, or PBMCs provided the cDNA or gDNA that served as material.

Original methodology: Estimation of nucleated cell counts was performed using reference gene primer amplification. Method: immunoSEQ multiplex PCR; TCRdb's copy keeps in-frame clones and lacks some. That table supplies the V and J calls and clone size; D and trimming were determined from the DNA. Here the sample spans 270,000 or so clones, less than 85% being singletons. This receptor was taken from a young woman with acute or convalescent COVID-19. V gene TRBV6-2 or TRBV6-3 combines with J gene TRBJ2-1; D ambiguous. Sequences were obtained from peripheral blood. The CDR3 region is CASSYGLSYNEQFF. The CDR3 nucleotides are TGTGCCAGCAGTTACGGGCTTTCCTACAATGAGCAGTTCTTC.